The clone carrying this TCR beta chain was detected once. Its target is not known. This sample was taken from a study of vaccination effects on CD4 cells after COVID-19. At the level of the study: All participants had two doses of either the BNT162b2 or mRNA-1273 vaccine.

Some clones are missing from TCRdb's copy, which holds only in-frame ones; the method was immunoSEQ multiplex PCR. The repertoire holds roughly 21,000 clones, with 73% as singletons. General observations from the study: Few convalescent patients were included, and no early post-infection timepoints were sampled.

Before sequencing, viral peptide pools were used by the ViraFEST assay to expand antigen-specific CD4+ T cells. On roughly day 10 of culture, CD4+ T cells were separated out. Vaccinated participants had no history of SARS-CoV-2 infection and tested negative for nucleocapsid antibodies. In culture with around 10 IU/ml IL-2 and 8 to 10 ug/ml peptides, PBMC were grown at around 1.8 million per well. IL-2 medium was substituted for half the medium on days 3 and 7. The V end lost 2 bases, the J end lost 2 bases, and 10 bases lay between the germline ends. Germline V gene data show CDR1 as GTSNPN and CDR2 as SVGIG (reference sequence). The CDR3 extends over 13 amino acids.

This TCR derives from a human donor who received a COVID-19 vaccine. The sequencing used CD4+ T cells from PBMCs cultured with HCoV-NL63 spike peptides, collected before COVID-19 vaccination. The chain employs TRBV30 and TRBJ2-7; D is possibly TRBD1 (6 bases). The CDR3, as DNA: TGTGCCTGGAGTCCCACAGGGCCCTACGAGCAGTACTTC. Amino acids: CAWSPTGPYEQYF.